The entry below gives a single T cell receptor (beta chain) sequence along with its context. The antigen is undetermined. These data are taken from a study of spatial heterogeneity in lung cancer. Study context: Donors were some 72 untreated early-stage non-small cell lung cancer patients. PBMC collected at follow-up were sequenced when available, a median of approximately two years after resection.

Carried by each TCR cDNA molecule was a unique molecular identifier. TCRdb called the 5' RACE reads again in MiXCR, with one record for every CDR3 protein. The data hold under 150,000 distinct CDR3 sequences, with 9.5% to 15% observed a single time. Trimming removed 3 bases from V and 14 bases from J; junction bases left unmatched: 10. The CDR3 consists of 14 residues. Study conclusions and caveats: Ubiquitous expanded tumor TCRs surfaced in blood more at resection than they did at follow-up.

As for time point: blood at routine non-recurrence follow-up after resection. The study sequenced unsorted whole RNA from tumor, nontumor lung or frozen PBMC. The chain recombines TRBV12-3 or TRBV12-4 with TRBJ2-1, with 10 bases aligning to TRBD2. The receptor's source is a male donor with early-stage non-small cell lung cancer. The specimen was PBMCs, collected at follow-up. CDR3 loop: CASSLSSGGPGEFF. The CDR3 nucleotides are TGTGCCAGCAGTTTGTCTAGCGGGGGCCCCGGGGAGTTCTTC.